This T cell receptor beta chain was identified during a study of a mutant IDH1 vaccine in newly diagnosed glioma. Study summary: Each patient was administered eight vaccinations, scheduled in weeks 1, 3, 5, 7, 11, 15, 19 and 23. Vaccine administration was initiated 4-6 weeks following radiotherapy alone, or with temozolomide cycles. Earlier therapy was either radiotherapy, temozolomide, or both, and most got both. Study-wide points: Alterations occurring in top peripheral T cell clonotypes seemed unrelated to pseudoprogression.

Germline assignment: CDR1 SGHRS and CDR2 YFSETQ. The ends were cut back, 1 base at V and 1 base at J, with 12 bases in the middle. The CDR3 is made up of 15 amino acids. Profiling relied on immunoSEQ multiplex PCR, and the TCRdb table lists in-frame clones only, not all of them. The sample holds under 150,000 clones, 80% seen once. Time point of the sample: week 11, during vaccination. Every vaccination contained 300 ug of the mutant IDH1 20-mer peptide and was paired with topical imiquimod. The sample holds a few counts of this clone. The antigen is not known. The sequenced sample was PBMCs, obtained from a glioma patient whose treatment included an IDH1 peptide vaccine. The chain is built from TRBV5-1 and TRBJ2-7; D might be TRBD1 (5 bases). This clonotype originated in a man aged 40-50 years with glioma. CDR3 protein: CASSLSREFSYEQYF. The CDR3 DNA follows: TGCGCCAGCAGCTTGTCCAGGGAATTTTCCTACGAGCAGTACTTC.